The TCR beta chain described here comes from a study of blood T cells in healthy people across ages. Study-wide results and caveats: PBMCs left unsorted prevented a conclusive naive versus antigen-experienced comparison. Strong correlation was found linking TCR beta diversity to naive T cell percentage. Both naive CD4+ cell counts and diversity were greater in long-lived donors than in aged donors.

To note about this clonotype: Its specificity is not known.

Sample-barcoded 5' priming and a J-beta primer mix drove a second PCR of 7 to 11 cycles. TCRdb recomputed calls from the 5' RACE reads with MiXCR, one row per CDR3 protein. This table holds under 2 million distinct CDR3 sequences, 34% found once. The sequence was collected from a young woman in good health. Material: blood.

CDR3 amino acids: CSARGLQYNEQFF. CDR3 coding DNA: TGCAGTGCTAGAGGCCTGCAGTACAATGAGCAGTTCTTC. The V and J genes are TRBV20-1 and TRBJ2-1; no definite D call. CDR1 is DFQATT, CDR2 SNEGSKA, per germline (reference sequence). V lost 1 base, J lost 4 bases, and 8 bases lay in between. The CDR3 has 13 amino acids.